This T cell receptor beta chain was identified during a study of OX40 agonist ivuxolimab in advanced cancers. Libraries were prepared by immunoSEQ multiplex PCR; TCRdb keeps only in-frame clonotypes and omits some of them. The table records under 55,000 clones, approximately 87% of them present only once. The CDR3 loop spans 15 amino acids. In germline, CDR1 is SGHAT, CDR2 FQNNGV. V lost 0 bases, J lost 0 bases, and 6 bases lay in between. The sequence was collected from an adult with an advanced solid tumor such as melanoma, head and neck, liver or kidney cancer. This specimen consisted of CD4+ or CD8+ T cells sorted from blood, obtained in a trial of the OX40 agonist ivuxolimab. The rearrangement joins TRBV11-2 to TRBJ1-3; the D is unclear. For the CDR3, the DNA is TGTGCCAGCAGCTTAGAGGGAGACTCTGGAAACACCATATATTTT. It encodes CASSLEGDSGNTIYF.